This T cell receptor beta chain comes out of a study of a mutant IDH1 vaccine in newly diagnosed glioma. About the research overall: Vaccinations were initiated 4-6 weeks following radiotherapy alone, or were given together with temozolomide cycles.

Time point noted: week 11, during vaccination. Every vaccination contained 300 ug of the mutant IDH1 20-mer peptide and was paired with topical imiquimod. Germline V CDR1 and CDR2: LGHNA, YNFKEQ. The CDR3 covers 17 residues. V was clipped by 0 bases and J by 3 bases, with 15 bases between them. Notes on this clone: Its antigen is as yet unknown.

Some clones are missing from TCRdb's copy, which holds only in-frame ones; the method was immunoSEQ multiplex PCR. The sample carries roughly 120,000 clones, roughly 77% recorded once. This sequence originates from a man aged 40-49 years with glioma. J is TRBJ1-5 and V is TRBV4-2; D might be TRBD1 (6 bases). The starting material was PBMCs, obtained from a glioma patient whose treatment included an IDH1 peptide vaccine. Here the CDR3 reads CASSQDPTGNTNQPQHF. The DNA for the CDR3 is TGTGCCAGCAGCCAAGATCCAACAGGGAATACCAATCAGCCCCAGCATTTT.